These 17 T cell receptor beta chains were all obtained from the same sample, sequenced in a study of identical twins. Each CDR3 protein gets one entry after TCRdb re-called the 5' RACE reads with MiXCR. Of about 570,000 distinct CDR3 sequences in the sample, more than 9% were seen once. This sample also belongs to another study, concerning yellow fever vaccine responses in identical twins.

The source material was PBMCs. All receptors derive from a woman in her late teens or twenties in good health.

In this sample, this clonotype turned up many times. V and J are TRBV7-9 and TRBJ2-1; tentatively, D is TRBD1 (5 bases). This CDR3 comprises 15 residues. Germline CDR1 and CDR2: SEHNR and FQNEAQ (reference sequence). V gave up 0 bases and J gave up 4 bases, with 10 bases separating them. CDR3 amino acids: CASSLAGHGYNEQFF. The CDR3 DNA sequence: TGTGCCAGCAGCTTAGCGGGGCATGGTTACAATGAGCAGTTCTTC.

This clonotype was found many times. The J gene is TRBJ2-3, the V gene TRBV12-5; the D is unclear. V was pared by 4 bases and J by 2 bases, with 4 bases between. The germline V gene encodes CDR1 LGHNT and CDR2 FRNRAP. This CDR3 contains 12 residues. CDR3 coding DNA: TGTGCTAGTGGTTCCAACACAGATACGCAGTATTTT. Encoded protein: CASGSNTDTQYF.

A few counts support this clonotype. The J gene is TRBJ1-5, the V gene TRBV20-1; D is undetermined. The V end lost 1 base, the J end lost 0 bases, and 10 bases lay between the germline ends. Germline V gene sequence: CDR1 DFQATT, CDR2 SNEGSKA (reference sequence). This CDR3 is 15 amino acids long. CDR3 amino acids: CSARAAGLSNQPQHF. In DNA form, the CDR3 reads TGCAGTGCTAGAGCCGCGGGTCTTAGCAATCAGCCCCAGCATTTT.

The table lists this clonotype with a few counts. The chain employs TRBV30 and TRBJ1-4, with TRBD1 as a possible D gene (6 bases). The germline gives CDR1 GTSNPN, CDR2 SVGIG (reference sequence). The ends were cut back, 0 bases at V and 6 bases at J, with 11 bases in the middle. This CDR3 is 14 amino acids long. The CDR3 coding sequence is TGTGCCTGGAGTGTAACAGGGAAGGATGAAAAACTGTTTTTT. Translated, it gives CAWSVTGKDEKLFF.

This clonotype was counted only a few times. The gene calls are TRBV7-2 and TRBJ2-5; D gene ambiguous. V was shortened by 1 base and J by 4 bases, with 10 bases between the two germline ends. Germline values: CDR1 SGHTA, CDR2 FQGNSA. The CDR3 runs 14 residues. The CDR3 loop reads CASSLGGDRETQYF. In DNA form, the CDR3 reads TGTGCCAGCAGCTTAGGTGGGGATAGAGAGACCCAGTACTTC.

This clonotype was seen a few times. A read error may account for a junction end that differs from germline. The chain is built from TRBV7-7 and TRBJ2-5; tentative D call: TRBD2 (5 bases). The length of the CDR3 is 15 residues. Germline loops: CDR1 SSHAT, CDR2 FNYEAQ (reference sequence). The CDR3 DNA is TGTGCTAGCAGCTTAGGGCTAGCAGAACAAGAGACCCAGTACTTC. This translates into CASSLGLAEQETQYF.

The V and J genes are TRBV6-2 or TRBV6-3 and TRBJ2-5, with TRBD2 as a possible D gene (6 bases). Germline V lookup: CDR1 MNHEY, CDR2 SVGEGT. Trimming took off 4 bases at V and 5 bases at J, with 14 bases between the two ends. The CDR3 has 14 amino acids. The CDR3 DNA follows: TGTGCCAGCAGTTGGGGGGAGGAGGTCGAGACCCAGTACTTC. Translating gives CASSWGEEVETQYF.

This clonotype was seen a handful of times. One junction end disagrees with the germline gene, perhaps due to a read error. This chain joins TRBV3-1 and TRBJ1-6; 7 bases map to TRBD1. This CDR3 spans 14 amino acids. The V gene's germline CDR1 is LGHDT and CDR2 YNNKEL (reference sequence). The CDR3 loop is CASSQGQVSSPLHF. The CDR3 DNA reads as TGTGCCAGCAGTCAAGGACAGGTCTCTTCACCCCTCCACTTT.

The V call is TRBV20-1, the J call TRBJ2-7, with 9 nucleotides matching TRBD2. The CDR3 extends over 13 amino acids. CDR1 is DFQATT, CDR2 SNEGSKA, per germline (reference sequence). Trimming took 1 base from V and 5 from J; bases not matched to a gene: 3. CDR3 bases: TGCAGTGCTAGAGGTAGCGGGAGACACGAGCAGTACTTC. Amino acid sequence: CSARGSGRHEQYF.

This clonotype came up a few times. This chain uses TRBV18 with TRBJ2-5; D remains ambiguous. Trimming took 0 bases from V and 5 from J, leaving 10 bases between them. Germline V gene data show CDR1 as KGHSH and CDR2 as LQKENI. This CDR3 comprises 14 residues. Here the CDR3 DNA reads TGTGCCAGCTCACCACCTACCAGGTCTGAGACCCAGTACTTC. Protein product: CASSPPTRSETQYF. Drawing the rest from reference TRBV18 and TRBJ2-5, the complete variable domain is NAGVMQNPRHLVRRRGQEARLRCSPMKGHSHVYWYRQLPEEGLKFMVYLQKENIIDESGMPKERFSAEFPKEGPSILRIQQVVRGDSAAYFCASSPPTRSETQYFGPGTRLLVL.

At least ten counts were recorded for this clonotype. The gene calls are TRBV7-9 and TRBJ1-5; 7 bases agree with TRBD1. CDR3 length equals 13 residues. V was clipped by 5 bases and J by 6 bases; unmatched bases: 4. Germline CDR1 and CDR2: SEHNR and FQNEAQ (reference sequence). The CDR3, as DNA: TGTGCCAGCAGCCCAGGGGGGGCTCAGCCCCAGCATTTT. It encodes CASSPGGAQPQHF.

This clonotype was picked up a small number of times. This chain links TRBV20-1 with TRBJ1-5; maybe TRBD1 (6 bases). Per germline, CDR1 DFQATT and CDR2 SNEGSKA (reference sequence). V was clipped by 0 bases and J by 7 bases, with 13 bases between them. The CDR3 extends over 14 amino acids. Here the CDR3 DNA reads TGCAGTGCTAGAGAGGGGGCGGGATCGCAGCCCCAGCATTTT. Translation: CSAREGAGSQPQHF.

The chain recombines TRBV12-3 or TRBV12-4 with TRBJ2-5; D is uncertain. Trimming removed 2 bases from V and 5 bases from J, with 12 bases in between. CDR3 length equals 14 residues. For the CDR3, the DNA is TGTGCCAGCAGTTTACTAGGCGTTGGGGAGACCCAGTACTTC. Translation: CASSLLGVGETQYF.

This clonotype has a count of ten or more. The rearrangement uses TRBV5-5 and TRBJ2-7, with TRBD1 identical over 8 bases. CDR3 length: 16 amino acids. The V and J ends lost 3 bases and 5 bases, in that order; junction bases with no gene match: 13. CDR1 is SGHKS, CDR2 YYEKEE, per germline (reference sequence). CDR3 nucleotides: TGTGCCAGCAGCTCGCTACCTGGACAGGGAGTTCACGAGCAGTACTTC. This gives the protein CASSSLPGQGVHEQYF.

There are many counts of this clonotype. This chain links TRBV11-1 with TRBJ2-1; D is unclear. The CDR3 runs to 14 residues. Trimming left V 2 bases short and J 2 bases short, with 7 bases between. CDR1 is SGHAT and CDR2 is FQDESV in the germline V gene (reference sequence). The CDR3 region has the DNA TGTGCCAGCAGCTTACCGTACACCTACAATGAGCAGTTCTTC. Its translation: CASSLPYTYNEQFF.

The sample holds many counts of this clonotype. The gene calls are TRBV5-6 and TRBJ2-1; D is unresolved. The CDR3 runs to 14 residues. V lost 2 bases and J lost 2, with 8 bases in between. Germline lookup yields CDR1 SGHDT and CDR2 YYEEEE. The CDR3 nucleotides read TGTGCCAGCAGCTTCCGTCAGGCCTACAATGAGCAGTTCTTC. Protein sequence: CASSFRQAYNEQFF.

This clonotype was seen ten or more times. The CDR3 region is CAISEHPLTSGGTDTQYF. The CDR3 DNA is TGTGCCATCAGTGAGCACCCCTTGACTTCGGGGGGCACAGATACGCAGTATTTT. This rearrangement joins TRBV10-3 to TRBJ2-3, with TRBD2 as a possible D gene (6 bases). The CDR3 has 18 residues. CDR1 is ENHRY, CDR2 SYGVKD, per germline. Trimming removed 2 bases at V and 1 base at J, with 19 bases between.